The clone carrying this T cell receptor (beta chain) showed up just a few times. This entry comes from a study of blood T cell repertoires in COVID-19. Profiled with immunoSEQ multiplex PCR; TCRdb holds only in-frame clones, not every one. Of approximately 280,000 clones listed, around nine tenths are singletons. V lost 4 bases and J 1 base, leaving 8 bases between the germline ends. The germline CDR1 and CDR2 sequences are SGHNT and YYREEE (reference sequence). This CDR3 is 13 amino acids long. The clonotype originates from a man in his forties or fifties with acute or convalescent COVID-19. The gene calls are TRBV5-4 and TRBJ1-2, with unresolved D. The sample comprised peripheral blood. CDR3 nucleotides: TGTGCCAGCAGCCATATAGTTAACTATGGCTACACCTTC. This translates into CASSHIVNYGYTF.